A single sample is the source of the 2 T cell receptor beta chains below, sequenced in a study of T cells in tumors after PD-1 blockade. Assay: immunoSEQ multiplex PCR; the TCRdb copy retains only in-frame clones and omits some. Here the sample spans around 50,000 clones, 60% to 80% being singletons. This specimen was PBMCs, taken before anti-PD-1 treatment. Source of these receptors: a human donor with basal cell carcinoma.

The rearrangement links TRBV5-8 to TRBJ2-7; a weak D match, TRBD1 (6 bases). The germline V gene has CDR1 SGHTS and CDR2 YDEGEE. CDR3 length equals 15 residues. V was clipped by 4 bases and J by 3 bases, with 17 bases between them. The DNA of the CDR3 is TGTGCCAGCAGCGGTTCTAGCAGGGGAAACTACGAGCAGTACTTC. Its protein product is CASSGSSRGNYEQYF.

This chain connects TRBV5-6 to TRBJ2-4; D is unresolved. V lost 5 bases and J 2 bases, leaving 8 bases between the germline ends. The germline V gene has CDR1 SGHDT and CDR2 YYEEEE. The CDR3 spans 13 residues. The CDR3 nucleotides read TGTGCCAGCAGTCGTGGGTCCAAAAACATTCAGTACTTC. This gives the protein CASSRGSKNIQYF.